This record looks at one TCR beta chain sequence and its context. This specimen belongs to a study of blood T cell repertoires in COVID-19. Background on the study: Both acute and convalescent COVID-19 samples were obtained from the United States, Italy and Spain. From T cells, B-cell-depleted T cells, or PBMCs came the material, which was cDNA or gDNA.

CDR3 length: 12 amino acids. Germline V gene lookup returns CDR1 SGHAT and CDR2 FQNNGV. The V gene end was trimmed by 7 bases and the J gene end by 7 bases; junction bases not matched to a gene: 7. Recovery among Cohort 3 donors was established by two negative PCRs, clearance, or symptom resolution. In the source study's methods: Counts of nucleated cells, estimated from reference gene primer amplification, were obtained. Sequenced by immunoSEQ multiplex PCR; TCRdb stores in-frame clones only, minus some. That table supplies the V and J calls and clone size; D and trimming were determined from the DNA. Of approximately 380,000 clones listed, more than 75% are singletons.

The sequence was collected from a woman aged 18-29 years who had recovered from COVID-19. This chain joins TRBV11-2 and TRBJ2-7, with 7 bases lining up with TRBD1. Sequencing was performed on PBMCs or T cells enriched from blood (not recorded which). The CDR3 sequence: CASTEGRGEQYF. CDR3 in DNA: TGTGCCAGCACCGAGGGCAGGGGGGAGCAGTACTTC.